This T cell receptor beta chain came from a study of T-cell memory formation after mild COVID-19. This clonotype came up many times. Its cognate antigen is unknown. Regarding the study as a whole: Several responding clones turned up in pre-infection memory, indicating that cross-reactive memory may have taken part.

V was pared by 4 bases and J by 5 bases, with 11 bases of the junction left unmatched. CDR1 is SGHRS, CDR2 YFSETQ, per germline. The CDR3 sequence is 15 residues long. Each CDR3 protein is one row after TCRdb ran MiXCR on the 5' RACE reads. The sample lists more than 400,000 distinct CDR3 sequences; 15% to 20% were seen once. The specimen was PBMCs or a T cell subset sorted from them (not recorded which). The J gene is TRBJ2-7, the V gene TRBV5-1; 8 nucleotides agree with TRBD2. The clonotype comes from an adult woman who had mild COVID-19 (a few samples of this study predate the infection). Cell type and time point are not known. CDR3 nucleotide sequence: TGCGCCAGCAGCCCGGGACTAGTAGGCTTCCACGAGCAGTACTTC. Translation: CASSPGLVGFHEQYF.